Below, 11 T cell receptor beta chains from the same sample are listed, as sequenced in a study of T cells expressing NK-cell markers. TCRdb reprocessed the 5' RACE reads and reports one entry per CDR3 protein, with no DNA. The table lists some 450,000 distinct CDR3 sequences. Material for sequencing was blood T cells: a sorted CD56 or NKG2C T cell subset, CD4+ or CD8+ T cells, or bulk PBMC T cells (not recorded which). These receptor sequences come from a woman aged 18 to 75 in good health.

J is TRBJ1-4 and V is TRBV5-6; TCRdb lists TRBD1, though no DNA is available to test this call. Germline CDR1 and CDR2: SGHDT and YYEEEE. CDR3 length equals 15 residues. CDR3 region: CASSLEGRSNEKLFF.

V and J are TRBV21-1 and TRBJ2-2; lacking DNA, the TRBD1 call made by TCRdb goes unchecked. TRBV21-1 is a recognized pseudogene. This CDR3 has 15 residues. The CDR3 here is CASSDNGTVAGELFF.

The rearrangement links TRBV7-3 to TRBJ1-2; the D call of TRBD1 rests on TCRdb alone, since no DNA is present to check it. The CDR3 is 13 amino acids. Germline lookup yields CDR1 SGHTA and CDR2 FQGTGA. CDR3 protein: CASSKRQGSGYTF. The full variable domain, its missing parts supplied by reference TRBV7-3 and TRBJ1-2, is GAGVSQTPSNKVTEKGKYVELRCDPISGHTALYWYRQSLGQGPEFLIYFQGTGAADDSGLPNDRFFAVRPEGSVSTLKIQRTERGDSAVYLCASSKRQGSGYTFGSGTRLTVV.

The chain uses TRBV20-1 and TRBJ2-3. From germline, CDR1 is DFQATT and CDR2 SNEGSKA (reference sequence). The CDR3 extends over 13 amino acids. Here the CDR3 reads CSARFQGTDTQYF.

The V and J genes are TRBV11-2 and TRBJ2-3. Per the germline V gene, CDR1 is SGHAT and CDR2 is FQNNGV. The CDR3 covers 11 residues. This CDR3 reads CASSNTRTQYF.

The J gene is TRBJ2-5, the V gene TRBV3-1; the D call from TCRdb, TRBD2, cannot be confirmed without DNA. Germline-derived CDR1 and CDR2 are LGHDT and YNNKEL (reference sequence). The CDR3 totals 14 residues. The CDR3 sequence: CASSLREGEETQYF.

The chain is built from TRBV25-1 and TRBJ2-7; TCRdb designates TRBD2, a call that cannot be tested without DNA. CDR3 length: 14 amino acids. CDR1 is MGHDK, CDR2 SYGVNS, per germline. The CDR3 loop reads CASSALAGAYEQYF.

V is TRBV20-1 and J is TRBJ2-7. Germline V gene data show CDR1 as DFQATT and CDR2 as SNEGSKA (reference sequence). This CDR3 is built from 13 residues. The CDR3 reads CSARDRAAYEQYF.

The chain recombines TRBV30 with TRBJ1-5. CDR1 is GTSNPN and CDR2 is SVGIG in the germline V gene (reference sequence). This CDR3 region has 13 residues. CDR3 region: CAWRTHSNQPQHF. The entire variable domain, with the rest obtained from reference TRBV30 and TRBJ1-5, is as follows: SQTIHQWPATLVQPVGSPLSLECTVEGTSNPNLYWYRQAAGRGLQLLFYSVGIGQISSEVPQNLSASRPQDRQFILSSKKLLLSDSGFYLCAWRTHSNQPQHFGDGTRLSIL.

The rearrangement links TRBV12-3 or TRBV12-4 to TRBJ1-5; with no DNA, the TCRdb D assignment of TRBD1 cannot be verified. The CDR3 covers 15 residues. Here the CDR3 reads CASKLTQGVHQPQHF.

This chain's CDR3 is CASSRGHPGTGELFF. This sequence joins TRBV9 and TRBJ2-2; TCRdb picks TRBD1, but there is no DNA to check that call. This CDR3 has 15 amino acids. Germline CDR1 and CDR2: SGDLS and YYNGEE.